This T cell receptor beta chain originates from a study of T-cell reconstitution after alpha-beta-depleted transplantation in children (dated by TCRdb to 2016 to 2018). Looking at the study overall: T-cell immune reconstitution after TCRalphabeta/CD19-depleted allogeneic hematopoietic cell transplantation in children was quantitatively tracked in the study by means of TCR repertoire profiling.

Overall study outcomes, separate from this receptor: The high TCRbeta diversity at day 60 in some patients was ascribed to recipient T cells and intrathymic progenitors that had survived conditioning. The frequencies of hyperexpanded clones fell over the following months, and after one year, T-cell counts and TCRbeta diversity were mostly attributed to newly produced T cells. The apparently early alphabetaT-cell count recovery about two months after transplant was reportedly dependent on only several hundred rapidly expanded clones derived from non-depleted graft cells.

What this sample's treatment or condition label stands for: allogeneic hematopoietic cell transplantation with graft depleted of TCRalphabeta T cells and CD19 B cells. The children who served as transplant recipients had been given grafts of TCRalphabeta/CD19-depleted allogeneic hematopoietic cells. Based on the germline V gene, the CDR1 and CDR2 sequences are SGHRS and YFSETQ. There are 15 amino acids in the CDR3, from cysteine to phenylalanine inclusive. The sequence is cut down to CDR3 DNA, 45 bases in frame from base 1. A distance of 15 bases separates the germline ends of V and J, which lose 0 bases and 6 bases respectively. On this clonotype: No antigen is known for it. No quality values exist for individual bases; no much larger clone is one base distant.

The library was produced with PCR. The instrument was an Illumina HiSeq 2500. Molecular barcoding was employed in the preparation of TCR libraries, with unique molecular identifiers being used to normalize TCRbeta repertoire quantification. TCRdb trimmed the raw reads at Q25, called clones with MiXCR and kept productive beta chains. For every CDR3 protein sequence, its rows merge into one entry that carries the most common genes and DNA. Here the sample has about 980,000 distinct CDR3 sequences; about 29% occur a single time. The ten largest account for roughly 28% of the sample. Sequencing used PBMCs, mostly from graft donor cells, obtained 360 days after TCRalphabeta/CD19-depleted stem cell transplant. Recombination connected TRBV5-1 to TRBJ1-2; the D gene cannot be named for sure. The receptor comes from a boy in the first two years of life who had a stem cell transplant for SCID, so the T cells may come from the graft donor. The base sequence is TGCGCCAGCAGCTTGGGTAGACCGATTCGGGATGGCTACACCTTC. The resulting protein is CASSLGRPIRDGYTF.